What follows is one TCR beta chain and its context. The data were obtained in a study of blood T cell repertoires in COVID-19. For the study at large: From the United States, Italy and Spain came samples of acute and convalescent COVID-19.

V was pared by 3 bases and J by 4 bases, with 14 bases between. Germline V gene lookup returns CDR1 GTSNPN and CDR2 SVGIG (reference sequence). This CDR3 region has 14 residues. Authors' methods: Amplification from reference gene primers served as the basis for estimated nucleated cell counts. Repertoires were generated with immunoSEQ multiplex PCR, while TCRdb's copy carries only in-frame clones and drops some. The V and J calls and the clone size are those of that table, but D and trimming were determined from the DNA. The data show 200,000 or so clones, with about 88% seen just once and about 2.5% held by the top ten.

The chain employs TRBV30 and TRBJ2-3; D is possibly TRBD2 (7 bases). The sequence was obtained from an older woman with acute or convalescent COVID-19. The material sequenced was peripheral blood. This CDR3 reads CAWSLGGGSDTQYF. For the CDR3, the DNA is TGTGCCTGGAGCCTAGGGGGAGGGTCAGATACGCAGTATTTT.